Listed here are 20 T cell receptor beta chains from one sample, sequenced in a study of cytomegalovirus exposure and HLA in healthy donors. PCR used 60 Vbeta primers and 13 Jbeta primers. Generated by immunoSEQ multiplex PCR, the TCRdb table keeps only in-frame clones and is missing some. This sample has 200,000 to 300,000 clones, with approximately 84% found just once. Specimen: PBMCs. Receptor source: a woman aged 40 to 50 in good health and CMV-seropositive.

The J gene is TRBJ2-7, the V gene TRBV11-2; D may be TRBD2 (5 bases). The germline V gene encodes CDR1 SGHAT and CDR2 FQNNGV. The length of the CDR3 is 13 residues. Trimming shortened V by 1 base and J by 6 bases, and 10 bases separated the two germline ends. The CDR3 bases are TGTGCCAGCAGCTTAGGCCGGGATTCCGAGCAGTACTTC. Residues: CASSLGRDSEQYF.

This clone is a singleton in its sample. The genes are TRBV27 and TRBJ2-3; D is perhaps TRBD2 (6 bases). The CDR3 sequence is 16 residues long. Germline CDR1 and CDR2: MNHEY and SMNVEV (reference sequence). The ends were cut back, 5 bases at V and 6 bases at J, with 21 bases in the middle. In nucleotides, the CDR3 is TGTGCCAGCAGTCGATTCGCCGGGACTGGGGCCGATACGCAGTATTTT. Translated, it gives CASSRFAGTGADTQYF.

V is TRBV29-1 and J is TRBJ2-1; D remains unclear. The CDR3 has 11 residues. The germline V and J ends were trimmed by 4 bases and 7 bases, with 8 bases remaining between them. CDR1 is SQVTM, CDR2 ANQGSEA, per germline. The CDR3 nucleotides are TGCAGCGTTGGGGTGACTAATGAGCAGTTCTTC. Translating it yields CSVGVTNEQFF.

This clone was detected only once. The gene calls are TRBV6-5 and TRBJ1-6, with 7 bases aligning to TRBD1. The germline CDR1 and CDR2 sequences are MNHEY and SVGAGI. There are 14 residues in the CDR3. V dropped 7 bases and J dropped 3; count of bases not matched to a gene: 3. The CDR3 spells CASTRTGYNSPLHF. The CDR3 bases are TGTGCCAGCACCAGGACAGGCTATAATTCACCCCTCCACTTT.

The CDR3 sequence: CASSLNRGPSSYNEQFF. DNA of the CDR3: TGTGCCAGCAGCTTAAATAGGGGGCCCTCCTCCTACAATGAGCAGTTCTTC. The genes are TRBV11-1 and TRBJ2-1, with 7 bases matching TRBD1. V lost 2 bases, J lost 0 bases, and 7 bases stayed unmatched. Germline V gene lookup returns CDR1 SGHAT and CDR2 FQDESV (reference sequence). The CDR3 runs to 17 residues.

This clone has just a few counts. This same CDR3 is encoded by further DNA sequences in the sample. The chain links TRBV6-5 to TRBJ2-1; 13 bases are a match to TRBD2. The germline CDR1 and CDR2 sequences are MNHEY and SVGAGI. Trimming cost V 2 bases and J 8 bases; bases outside gene matches: 6. The CDR3 loop spans 16 amino acids. The CDR3 DNA reads as TGTGCCAGCAGTTACCGGGGGACTAGCGGGACGGATGAGCAGTTCTTC. This translates into CASSYRGTSGTDEQFF.

V gene TRBV7-2 combines with J gene TRBJ1-2; D call uncertain. The CDR3 is 15 amino acids. CDR1 and CDR2 from the germline V gene are SGHTA and FQGNSA. V shed 1 base and J shed 1 base, with 10 bases lying between them. The CDR3 region has the DNA TGTGCCAGCAGCTTAGTCTCAGACTTTAACTATGGCTACACCTTC. Amino acid sequence: CASSLVSDFNYGYTF.

The V gene is TRBV4-3, the J gene TRBJ1-6; possible D gene TRBD1, 5 bases. The CDR3 is 17 amino acids. Germline assignment: CDR1 LGHNA and CDR2 YSLEER. Trimming pared 2 bases from V and 6 bases from J, leaving 17 bases between. Here the CDR3 reads CASSQSTRAAGNSPLHF. The CDR3 nucleotides read TGCGCCAGCAGCCAAAGTACCAGGGCGGCCGGTAATTCACCCCTCCACTTT.

The rearrangement links TRBV15 to TRBJ1-1; D gene uncertain. With 3 bases removed from V and 14 bases from J, the gap between germline ends came to 19 bases. The CDR3 runs 13 residues. The germline V gene has CDR1 LNHNV and CDR2 YYDKDF (reference sequence). This chain's CDR3 is CATSSDRGAQVFF. The DNA of the CDR3 is TGTGCCACCAGCAGTGACCGGGGTGCTCAGGTGTTCTTT. The full variable domain, in which reference TRBV15 and TRBJ1-1 provide the parts outside the CDR3, is DAMVIQNPRYQVTQFGKPVTLSCSQTLNHNVMYWYQQKSSQAPKLLFHYYDKDFNNEADTPDNFQSRRPNTSFCFLDIRSPGLGDTAMYLCATSSDRGAQVFFGQGTRLTVV.

This chain uses TRBV11-3 with TRBJ1-2; 8 bases line up with TRBD1. Germline values: CDR1 SGHNT, CDR2 YENEEA. Trimming removed 5 bases from V and 4 bases from J; junction bases left unmatched: 6. This CDR3 has 14 amino acids. CDR3 in DNA: TGTGCCAGCAGCGGGGCGACAGGGGCCTATGGCTACACCTTC. Residues: CASSGATGAYGYTF.

The chain recombines TRBV5-1 with TRBJ2-7; 7 nucleotides match TRBD1. CDR1 SGHRS and CDR2 YFSETQ come from the germline V gene. This CDR3 spans 11 amino acids. J was trimmed by 3 bases and V by 8 bases; bases with no gene match: 2. The chain's CDR3 is CASRGLYEQYF. DNA for the CDR3: TGCGCCAGTAGGGGGCTCTACGAGCAGTACTTC.

The V and J genes are TRBV6-1 and TRBJ2-5; 12 bases agree with TRBD2. With V trimmed by 4 bases and J by 5 bases, 5 bases remained unmatched. Germline CDR1 is MNHNS and CDR2 is SASEGT. The CDR3 sequence is 15 residues long. The CDR3 coding sequence is TGTGCCAGCAGTGGGACTAGCGGGGTAGGGGAGACCCAGTACTTC. Translation: CASSGTSGVGETQYF.

The V gene is TRBV30, the J gene TRBJ2-7, with a tentative D call TRBD1 (6 bases). Germline CDR1 and CDR2: GTSNPN and SVGIG (reference sequence). This CDR3 has 15 amino acids. V was pared by 1 base and J by 4 bases, with 17 bases between. The CDR3 loop reads CAWSAVGTSGYEQYF. In DNA form, the CDR3 reads TGTGCCTGGAGTGCAGTTGGGACATCCGGGTACGAGCAGTACTTC.

CDR3 in amino acids: CASSPGTALYGYTF. CDR3 nucleotide sequence: TGTGCCAGCAGCCCTGGGACAGCTCTCTATGGCTACACCTTC. V gene TRBV5-6 combines with J gene TRBJ1-2; 7 bases are shared with TRBD1. The CDR3 contains 14 residues. Germline V gene data show CDR1 as SGHDT and CDR2 as YYEEEE. Losses at the gene ends were 4 bases for V and 4 bases for J; bases not matched to a gene: 7.

The chain couples TRBV28 to TRBJ2-1; 9 bases agree with TRBD1. Germline CDR1 and CDR2: MDHEN and SYDVKM. The CDR3 has 15 amino acids. J gave up 4 bases and V 7 bases, and 8 bases lay outside the gene matches. The CDR3 sequence: CASTVEQGAYNEQFF. The CDR3 DNA reads TGTGCCAGCACCGTTGAACAGGGGGCTTACAATGAGCAGTTCTTC.

J is TRBJ2-2 and V is TRBV11-2; D is unclear. Trimming stripped 4 bases from V and 6 bases from J, with 15 bases between. The CDR3 has 15 residues. CDR1 SGHAT and CDR2 FQNNGV come from the germline V gene. In DNA form, the CDR3 reads TGTGCCAGCAGCTCTGGTCCCGTAGATTCCGGGGAGCTGTTTTTT. Translation gives CASSSGPVDSGELFF.

The chain has TRBV9 and TRBJ2-3; 9 nucleotides agree with TRBD2. Looked up from germline, CDR1 is SGDLS and CDR2 is YYNGEE. The CDR3 totals 15 residues. V was pared by 2 bases and J by 2 bases, with 3 bases of the junction left unmatched. CDR3 coding DNA: TGTGCCAGCAGCGTCCTAGCGGGGTACACAGATACGCAGTATTTT. Translation: CASSVLAGYTDTQYF.

V gene TRBV15 combines with J gene TRBJ2-1, with D maybe TRBD2 (6 bases). From germline, CDR1 is LNHNV and CDR2 YYDKDF (reference sequence). This CDR3 contains 14 residues. Trimming stripped 4 bases from V and 9 bases from J, with 16 bases between. CDR3: CATSKPTSFGEQFF. The CDR3 bases are TGTGCCACCAGCAAACCGACTAGTTTCGGTGAGCAGTTCTTC.

This clone was found once. V and J are TRBV19 and TRBJ2-1, with 10 bases identical to TRBD2. With 7 bases clipped from V and 5 bases from J, the junction kept 8 bases outside the gene matches. The length of the CDR3 is 15 residues. Germline V gene lookup returns CDR1 LNHDA and CDR2 SQIVND (reference sequence). The CDR3 bases are TGTGCCAGTATGGGCTTGCTAGCGGGAGACAATGAGCAGTTCTTC. Protein product: CASMGLLAGDNEQFF. Full variable domain (rest looked up from reference TRBV19 and TRBJ2-1): DGGITQSPKYLFRKEGQNVTLSCEQNLNHDAMYWYRQDPGQGLRLIYYSQIVNDFQKGDIAEGYSVSREKKESFPLTVTSAQKNPTAFYLCASMGLLAGDNEQFFGPGTRLTVL.

J is TRBJ2-1 and V is TRBV6-5, with TRBD2 matching over 10 bases. The ends lost 7 bases at V and 7 bases at J; junction bases unmatched: 4. The V gene's germline CDR1 is MNHEY and CDR2 SVGAGI. The CDR3 consists of 13 residues. Here the CDR3 reads CASTSSGGNEQFF. DNA of the CDR3: TGTGCCAGCACCTCTAGCGGGGGAAATGAGCAGTTCTTC.